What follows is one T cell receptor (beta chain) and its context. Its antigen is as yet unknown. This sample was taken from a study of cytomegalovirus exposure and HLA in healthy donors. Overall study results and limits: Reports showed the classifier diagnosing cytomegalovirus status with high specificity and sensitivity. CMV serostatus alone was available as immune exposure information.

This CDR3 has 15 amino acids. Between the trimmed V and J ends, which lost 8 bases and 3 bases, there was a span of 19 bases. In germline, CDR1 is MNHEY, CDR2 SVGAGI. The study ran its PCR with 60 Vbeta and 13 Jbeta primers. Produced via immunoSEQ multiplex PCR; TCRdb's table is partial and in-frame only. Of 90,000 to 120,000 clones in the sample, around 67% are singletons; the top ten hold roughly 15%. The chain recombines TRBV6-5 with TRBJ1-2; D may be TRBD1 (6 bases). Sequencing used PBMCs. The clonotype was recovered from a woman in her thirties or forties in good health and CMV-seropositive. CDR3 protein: CASQGFIDGDYGYTF. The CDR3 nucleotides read TGTGCCAGCCAGGGGTTTATCGATGGGGACTATGGCTACACCTTC.